This T cell receptor (beta chain) was obtained from a study of T cells after yellow fever vaccination. Regarding the study as a whole: By day 5 rather than day 15, the secondary response had peaked, though it was weaker. Reappearance after the booster was observed for most primary-vaccination clones (96% CD4, about 86% CD8). FACS-sorted repertoires could contain abundant clonotypes contaminating from the bulk population.

The CDR3 covers 15 residues. In germline, CDR1 is LNHDA, CDR2 SQIVND (reference sequence). V lost 5 bases to trimming and J lost 4 bases; unmatched junction nucleotides: 8. For this clonotype: What it binds is not known.

They built TCR cDNA with 5'RACE template switching, a step that put in a universal primer site and UMIs. TCRdb re-derived calls from the 5' RACE reads in MiXCR, one entry per CDR3 protein. The sample lists 150,000 to 200,000 distinct CDR3 sequences, 9.5% to 11% occurring once. Source: CD8+ T cells sorted from PBMCs, taken 15 days after the yellow fever booster vaccination. The gene calls are TRBV19 and TRBJ2-7; 10 bases are shared with TRBD1. The receptor comes from a man aged 18-30 years who received the YFV17D yellow fever vaccine. DNA of the CDR3: TGTGCCAGTAGTGCCGACAGGGGGCGGGAGTACGAGCAGTACTTC. This codes for CASSADRGREYEQYF.